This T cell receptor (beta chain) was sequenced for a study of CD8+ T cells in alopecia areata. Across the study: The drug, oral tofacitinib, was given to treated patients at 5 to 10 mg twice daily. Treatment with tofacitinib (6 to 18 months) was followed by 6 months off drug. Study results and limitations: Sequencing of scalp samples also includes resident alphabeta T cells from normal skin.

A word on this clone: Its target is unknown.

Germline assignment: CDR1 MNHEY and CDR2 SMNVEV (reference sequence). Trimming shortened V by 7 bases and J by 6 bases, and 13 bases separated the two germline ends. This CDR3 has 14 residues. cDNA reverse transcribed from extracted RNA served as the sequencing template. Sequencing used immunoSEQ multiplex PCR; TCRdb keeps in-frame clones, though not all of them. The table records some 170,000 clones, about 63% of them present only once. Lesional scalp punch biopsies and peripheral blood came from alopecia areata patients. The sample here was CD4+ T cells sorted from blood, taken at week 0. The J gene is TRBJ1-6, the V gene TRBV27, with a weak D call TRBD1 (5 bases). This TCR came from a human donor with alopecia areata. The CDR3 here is CASNPIGANSPLHF. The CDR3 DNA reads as TGTGCCAGCAACCCCATTGGGGCTAATTCACCCCTCCACTTT.